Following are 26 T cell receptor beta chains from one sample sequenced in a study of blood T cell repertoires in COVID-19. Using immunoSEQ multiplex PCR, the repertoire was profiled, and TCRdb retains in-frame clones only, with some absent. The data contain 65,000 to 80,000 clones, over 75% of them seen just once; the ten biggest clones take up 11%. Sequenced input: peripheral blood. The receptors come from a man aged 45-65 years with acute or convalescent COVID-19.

For the CDR3, the DNA is TGTGCCAGTAGTCAACCCGGACTTTATGGCTACACCTTC. The encoded protein is CASSQPGLYGYTF. The gene calls are TRBV19 and TRBJ1-2; D unclear. The germline gives CDR1 LNHDA, CDR2 SQIVND (reference sequence). V shed 5 bases and J shed 5 bases, with 12 bases lying between them. This CDR3 has 13 residues.

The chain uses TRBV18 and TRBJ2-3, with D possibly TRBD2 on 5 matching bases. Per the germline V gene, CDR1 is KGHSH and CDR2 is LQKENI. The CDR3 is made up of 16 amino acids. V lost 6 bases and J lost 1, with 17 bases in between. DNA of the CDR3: TGTGCCAGCTCGCCGAGCGGAGAGAGGGGCACAGATACGCAGTATTTT. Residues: CASSPSGERGTDTQYF.

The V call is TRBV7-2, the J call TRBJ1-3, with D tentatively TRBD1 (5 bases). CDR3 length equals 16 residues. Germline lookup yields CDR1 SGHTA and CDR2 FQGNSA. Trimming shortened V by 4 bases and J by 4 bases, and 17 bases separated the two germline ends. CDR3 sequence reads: CASSSSGLRGGNTIYF. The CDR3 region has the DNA TGTGCCAGCAGCTCTTCCGGCCTTAGGGGAGGAAACACCATATATTTT.

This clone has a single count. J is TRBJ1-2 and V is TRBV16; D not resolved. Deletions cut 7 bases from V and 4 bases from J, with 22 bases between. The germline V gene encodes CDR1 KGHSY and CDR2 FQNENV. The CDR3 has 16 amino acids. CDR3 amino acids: CASTTQSTEGGYGYTF. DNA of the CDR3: TGTGCCAGCACCACACAATCTACAGAAGGAGGCTATGGCTACACCTTC. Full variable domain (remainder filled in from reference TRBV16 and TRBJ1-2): GEEVAQTPKHLVRGEGQKAKLYCAPIKGHSYVFWYQQVLKNEFKFLISFQNENVFDETGMPKERFSAKCLPNSPCSLEIQATKLEDSAVYFCASTTQSTEGGYGYTFGSGTRLTVV.

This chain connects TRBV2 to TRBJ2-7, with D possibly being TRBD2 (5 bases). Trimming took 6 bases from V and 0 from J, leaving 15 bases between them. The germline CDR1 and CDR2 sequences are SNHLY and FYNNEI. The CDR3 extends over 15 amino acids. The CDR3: CASRGGFGFSYEQYF. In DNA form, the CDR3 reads TGTGCCAGCAGAGGAGGCTTTGGGTTCTCCTACGAGCAGTACTTC.

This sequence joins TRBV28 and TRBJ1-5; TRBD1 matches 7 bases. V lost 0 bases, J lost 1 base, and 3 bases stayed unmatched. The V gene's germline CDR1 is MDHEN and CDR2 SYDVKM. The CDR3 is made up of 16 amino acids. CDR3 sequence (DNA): TGTGCCAGCAGTTTATGGACAGGGTCCAGCAATCAGCCCCAGCATTTT. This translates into CASSLWTGSSNQPQHF.

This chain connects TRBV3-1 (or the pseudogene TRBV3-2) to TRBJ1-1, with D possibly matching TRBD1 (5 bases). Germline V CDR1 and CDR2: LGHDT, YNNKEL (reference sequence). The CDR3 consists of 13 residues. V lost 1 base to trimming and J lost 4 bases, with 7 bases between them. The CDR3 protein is CASSQGGGTEAFF. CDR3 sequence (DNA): TGTGCCAGCAGCCAAGGGGGGGGCACTGAAGCTTTCTTT.

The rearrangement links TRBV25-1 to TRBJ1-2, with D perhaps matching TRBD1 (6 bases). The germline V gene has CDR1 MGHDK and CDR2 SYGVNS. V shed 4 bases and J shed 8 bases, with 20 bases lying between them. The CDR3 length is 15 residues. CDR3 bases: TGTGCCAGCAGTGGCCGGACGGACAGTTTGGGAGGCTACACCTTC. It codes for CASSGRTDSLGGYTF.

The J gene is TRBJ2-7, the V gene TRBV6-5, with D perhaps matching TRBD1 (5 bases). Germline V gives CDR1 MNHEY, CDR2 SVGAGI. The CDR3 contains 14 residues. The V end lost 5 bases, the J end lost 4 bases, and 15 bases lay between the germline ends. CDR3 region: CASSLRQSQYEQYF. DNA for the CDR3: TGTGCCAGCAGTCTACGACAGTCTCAGTACGAGCAGTACTTC.

The CDR3 DNA sequence: TGCGCCAGCAGTGTTACCTCACGGGGTGGCTACACCTTC. As protein: CASSVTSRGGYTF. The chain is built from TRBV10-1 and TRBJ1-2; D gene unclear. Trimming took 4 bases from V and 7 from J, leaving 13 bases between them. In germline, CDR1 is WNHNN, CDR2 SYGVQD (reference sequence). This CDR3 is built from 13 residues.

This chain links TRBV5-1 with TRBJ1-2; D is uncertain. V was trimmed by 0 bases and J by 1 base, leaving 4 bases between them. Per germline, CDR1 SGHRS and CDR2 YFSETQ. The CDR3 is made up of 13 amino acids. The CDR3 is CASSLDSNYGYTF. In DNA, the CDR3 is TGCGCCAGCAGCTTGGACAGTAACTATGGCTACACCTTC.

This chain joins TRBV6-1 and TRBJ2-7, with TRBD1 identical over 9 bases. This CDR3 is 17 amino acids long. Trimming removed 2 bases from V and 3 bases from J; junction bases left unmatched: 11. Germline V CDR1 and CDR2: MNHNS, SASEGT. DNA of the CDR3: TGTGCCAGCAGTGAACACAGGGGGCGCTTAGTATTCTACGAGCAGTACTTC. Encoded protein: CASSEHRGRLVFYEQYF.

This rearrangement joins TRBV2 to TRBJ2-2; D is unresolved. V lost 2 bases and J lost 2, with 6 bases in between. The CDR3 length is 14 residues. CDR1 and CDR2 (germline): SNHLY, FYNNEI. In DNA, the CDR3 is TGTGCCAGCAGTGAAACCAGAAACACCGGGGAGCTGTTTTTT. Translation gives CASSETRNTGELFF. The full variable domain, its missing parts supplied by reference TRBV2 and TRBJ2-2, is EPEVTQTPSHQVTQMGQEVILRCVPISNHLYFYWYRQILGQKVEFLVSFYNNEISEKSEIFDDQFSVERPDGSNFTLKIRSTKLEDSAMYFCASSETRNTGELFFGEGSRLTVL.

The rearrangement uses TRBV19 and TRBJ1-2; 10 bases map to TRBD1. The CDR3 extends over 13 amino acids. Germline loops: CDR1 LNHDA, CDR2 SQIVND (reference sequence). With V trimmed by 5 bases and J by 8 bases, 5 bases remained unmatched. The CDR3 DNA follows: TGTGCCAGTAGTCCCGGGACAGGGGCCGGCTACACCTTC. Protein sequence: CASSPGTGAGYTF.

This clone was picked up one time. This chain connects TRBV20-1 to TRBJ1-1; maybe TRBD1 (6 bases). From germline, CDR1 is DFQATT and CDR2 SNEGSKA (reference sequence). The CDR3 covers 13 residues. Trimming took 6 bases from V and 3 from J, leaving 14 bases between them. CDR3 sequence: CSASRGFDTEAFF. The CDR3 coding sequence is TGCAGTGCGAGTAGGGGGTTTGACACTGAAGCTTTCTTT.

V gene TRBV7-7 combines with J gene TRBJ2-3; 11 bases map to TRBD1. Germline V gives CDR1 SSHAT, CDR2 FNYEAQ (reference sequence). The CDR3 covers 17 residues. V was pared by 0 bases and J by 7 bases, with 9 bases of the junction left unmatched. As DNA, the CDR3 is TGTGCCAGCAGCTTAGCAAAGGGGGACAGGGGGAGATATACGCAGTATTTT. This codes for CASSLAKGDRGRYTQYF.

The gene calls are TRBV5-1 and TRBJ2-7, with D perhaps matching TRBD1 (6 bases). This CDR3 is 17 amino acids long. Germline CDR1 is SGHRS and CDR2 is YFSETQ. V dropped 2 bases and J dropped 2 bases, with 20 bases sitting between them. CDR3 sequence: CASSFPSGTHATYEQYF. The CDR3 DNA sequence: TGCGCCAGCAGCTTCCCTTCCGGGACACACGCCACCTACGAGCAGTACTTC.

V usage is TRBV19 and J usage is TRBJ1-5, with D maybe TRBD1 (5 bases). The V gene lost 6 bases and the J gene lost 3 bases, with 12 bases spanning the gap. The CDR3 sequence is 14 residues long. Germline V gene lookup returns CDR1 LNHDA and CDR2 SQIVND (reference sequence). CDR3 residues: CASRETGYNQPQHF. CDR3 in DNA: TGTGCCAGTAGGGAAACAGGTTACAATCAGCCCCAGCATTTT.

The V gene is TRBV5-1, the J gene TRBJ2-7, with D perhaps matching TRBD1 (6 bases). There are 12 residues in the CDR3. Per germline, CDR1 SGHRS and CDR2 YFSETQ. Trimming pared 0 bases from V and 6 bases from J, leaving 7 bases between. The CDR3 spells CASSLGTVEQYF. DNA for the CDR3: TGCGCCAGCAGCTTGGGGACAGTCGAGCAGTACTTC.

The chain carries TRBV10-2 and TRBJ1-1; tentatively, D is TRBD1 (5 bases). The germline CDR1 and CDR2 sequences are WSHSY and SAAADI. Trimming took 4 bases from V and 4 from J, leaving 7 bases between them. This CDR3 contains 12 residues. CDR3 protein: CASSGQFTEAFF. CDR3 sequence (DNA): TGCGCCAGCAGTGGACAGTTCACTGAAGCTTTCTTT.

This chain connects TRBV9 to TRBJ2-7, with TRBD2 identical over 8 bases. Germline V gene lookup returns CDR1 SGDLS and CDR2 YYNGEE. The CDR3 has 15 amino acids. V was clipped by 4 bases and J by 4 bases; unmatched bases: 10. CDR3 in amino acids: CASSPHSGEGYEQYF. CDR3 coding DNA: TGTGCCAGCAGCCCTCATAGCGGGGAGGGATACGAGCAGTACTTC.

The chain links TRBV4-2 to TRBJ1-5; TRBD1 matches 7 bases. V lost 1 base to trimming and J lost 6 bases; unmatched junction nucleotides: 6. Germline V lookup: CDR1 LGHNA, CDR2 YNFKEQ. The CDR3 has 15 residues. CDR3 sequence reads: CASSQGTGPRQPQHF. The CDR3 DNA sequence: TGTGCCAGCAGCCAAGGGACAGGTCCACGTCAGCCCCAGCATTTT.

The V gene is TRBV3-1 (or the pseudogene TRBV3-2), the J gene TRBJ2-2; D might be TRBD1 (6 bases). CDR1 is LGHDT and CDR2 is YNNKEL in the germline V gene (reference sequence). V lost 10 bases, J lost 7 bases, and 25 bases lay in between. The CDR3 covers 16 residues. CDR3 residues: CATRTLGHGSGGELFF. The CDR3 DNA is TGTGCCACCAGAACGCTGGGACACGGGTCGGGCGGGGAGCTGTTTTTT.

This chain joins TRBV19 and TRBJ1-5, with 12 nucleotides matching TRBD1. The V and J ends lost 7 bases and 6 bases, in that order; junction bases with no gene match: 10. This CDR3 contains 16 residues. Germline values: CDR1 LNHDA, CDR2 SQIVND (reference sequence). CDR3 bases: TGTGCCAGTAACGCCCCGGGACAGGGGGCATTTCAGCCCCAGCATTTT. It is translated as CASNAPGQGAFQPQHF.

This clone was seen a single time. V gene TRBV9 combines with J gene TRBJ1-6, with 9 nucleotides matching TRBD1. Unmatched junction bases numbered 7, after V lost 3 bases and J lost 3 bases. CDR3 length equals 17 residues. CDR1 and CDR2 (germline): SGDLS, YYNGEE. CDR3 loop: CASSETGTGLYNSPLHF. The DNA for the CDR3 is TGTGCCAGCAGCGAAACCGGGACAGGGCTCTATAATTCACCCCTCCACTTT.

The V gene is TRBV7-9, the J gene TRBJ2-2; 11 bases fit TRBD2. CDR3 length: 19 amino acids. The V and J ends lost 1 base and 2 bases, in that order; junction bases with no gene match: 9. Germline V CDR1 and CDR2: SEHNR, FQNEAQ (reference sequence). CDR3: CASSLEGGLAGGNTGELFF. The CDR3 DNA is TGTGCCAGCAGCTTAGAAGGCGGGCTAGCGGGAGGCAACACCGGGGAGCTGTTTTTT. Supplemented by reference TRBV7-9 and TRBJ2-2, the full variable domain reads DTGVSQNPRHKITKRGQNVTFRCDPISEHNRLYWYRQTLGQGPEFLTYFQNEAQLEKSRLLSDRFSAERPKGSFSTLEIQRTEQGDSAMYLCASSLEGGLAGGNTGELFFGEGSRLTVL.